A selection of T cell receptor beta chains follows, all from one sample in a study of blood T cell repertoires in COVID-19. Produced via immunoSEQ multiplex PCR; TCRdb's table is partial and in-frame only. The repertoire holds fewer than 200,000 clones, 82% seen once, with 18% in the top ten. Specimen: PBMCs or T cells enriched from blood (not recorded which). Receptors were obtained from a man in his fifties or sixties who had recovered from COVID-19. Each CDR3 is given with its conserved first and last residue. The D gene is left open where the match is weak. Size is omitted from some rows. Given values are once, few, many or a class for expanded clones.

V gene: TRBV28
D gene: .
J gene: TRBJ2-7
clone size: .
CDR3 DNA: TGTGCCAGCAGCAATACCGGGCTAGCCCTCTACGAGCAGTACTTC
CDR3 protein: CASSNTGLALYEQYF

V gene: TRBV30
D gene: .
J gene: TRBJ1-3
clone size: .
CDR3 DNA: TGTGCCTGGACCTCAGGGGCGCCGATGTCCGCCATATATTTT
CDR3 protein: CAWTSGAPMSAIYF

V gene: TRBV27
D gene: TRBD1
J gene: TRBJ2-7
clone size: .
CDR3 DNA: TGTGCCAGCAGTTCCCGGACAGGGACCGTCGACGAGCAGTACTTC
CDR3 protein: CASSSRTGTVDEQYF

V gene: TRBV9
D gene: .
J gene: TRBJ2-1
clone size: few
CDR3 DNA: TGTGCCAGCAGCGTAGTTCCTTCACCGAGCTCCTACAATGAGCAGTTCTTC
CDR3 protein: CASSVVPSPSSYNEQFF

V gene: TRBV11-2
D gene: TRBD2
J gene: TRBJ2-7
clone size: many
CDR3 DNA: TGTGCCAGCAGCTTTGGACTAGCGTCTTACGAGCAGTACTTC
CDR3 protein: CASSFGLASYEQYF

V gene: TRBV23-1
D gene: .
J gene: TRBJ1-1
clone size: .
CDR3 DNA: TGCGCCAGCAATAAACTAAACCGGGGGATGGGGGACACTGAAGCTTTCTTT
CDR3 protein: CASNKLNRGMGDTEAFF

V gene: TRBV6-5
D gene: TRBD1
J gene: TRBJ1-4
clone size: .
CDR3 DNA: TGTGCCAGCAGGAAGACAGGGATCCCTAATGAAAAACTGTTTTTT
CDR3 protein: CASRKTGIPNEKLFF

V gene: TRBV11-3
D gene: TRBD1
J gene: TRBJ2-5
clone size: .
CDR3 DNA: TGTGCCAGCAGCTATAACCATGGACAGGGGCAAGAGACCCAGTACTTC
CDR3 protein: CASSYNHGQGQETQYF

V gene: TRBV9
D gene: TRBD2
J gene: TRBJ2-3
clone size: .
CDR3 DNA: TGTGCCAGCAAGCCGGGACTAGTGATCACAGATACGCAGTATTTT
CDR3 protein: CASKPGLVITDTQYF

V gene: TRBV18
D gene: .
J gene: TRBJ2-3
clone size: .
CDR3 DNA: TGTGCCAGCTCACCACCGTTAGAACAGGGATTATGGCCAGATACGCAGTATTTT
CDR3 protein: CASSPPLEQGLWPDTQYF

V gene: TRBV7-7
D gene: .
J gene: TRBJ2-5
clone size: .
CDR3 DNA: TGTGCTAGCAGCTCATCACCGGACAAACAAGAGACCCAGTACTTC
CDR3 protein: CASSSSPDKQETQYF

V gene: TRBV30
D gene: .
J gene: TRBJ1-6
clone size: .
CDR3 DNA: TGTGCCTGGAGTGTAAACCAGGGGCGTACACCCCTCCACTTT
CDR3 protein: CAWSVNQGRTPLHF

V gene: TRBV5-6
D gene: TRBD1
J gene: TRBJ1-2
clone size: .
CDR3 DNA: TGTGCCAGCAGCCGGGACAGGGCCAACTATGGCTACACCTTC
CDR3 protein: CASSRDRANYGYTF

V gene: TRBV29-1
D gene: .
J gene: TRBJ1-2
clone size: few
CDR3 DNA: TGCAGCGTTGGGGGGGTGTGGAGTCAGGGCTACACCTTC
CDR3 protein: CSVGGVWSQGYTF

V gene: TRBV28
D gene: TRBD2
J gene: TRBJ2-7
clone size: .
CDR3 DNA: TGTGCCAGCAGTTCCCGACTAGCGGGGACCTATTCCTACGAGCAGTACTTC
CDR3 protein: CASSSRLAGTYSYEQYF

V gene: TRBV3-1/TRBV3-2
D gene: .
J gene: TRBJ2-5
clone size: .
CDR3 DNA: TGTGCCAGCAGCCAAGTCCGGACATCCTACCAAGAGACCCAGTACTTC
CDR3 protein: CASSQVRTSYQETQYF

V gene: TRBV29-1
D gene: TRBD2
J gene: TRBJ2-3
clone size: .
CDR3 DNA: TGCAGCGTTCGATACAGCGGGGGAACACTTACAGATACGCAGTATTTT
CDR3 protein: CSVRYSGGTLTDTQYF

V gene: TRBV18
D gene: .
J gene: TRBJ2-7
clone size: .
CDR3 DNA: TGTGCCAGCTCACCTTTACAGGGCCGCCCGGACGAGCAGTACTTC
CDR3 protein: CASSPLQGRPDEQYF

V gene: TRBV14
D gene: TRBD2
J gene: TRBJ2-5
clone size: .
CDR3 DNA: TGTGCCAGCAGCCAAGCGTTCAAGGGACTAGACGATCAAGAGACCCAGTACTTC
CDR3 protein: CASSQAFKGLDDQETQYF

V gene: TRBV5-1
D gene: .
J gene: TRBJ1-1
clone size: .
CDR3 DNA: TGCGCCAGCAGCTTGGAAGACACCTTTGAAGCTTTCTTT
CDR3 protein: CASSLEDTFEAFF

V gene: TRBV7-2
D gene: .
J gene: TRBJ2-2
clone size: .
CDR3 DNA: TGTGCCAGCAGCCTCAACACCGGGGAGCTGTTTTTT
CDR3 protein: CASSLNTGELFF

V gene: TRBV7-9
D gene: .
J gene: TRBJ1-5
clone size: .
CDR3 DNA: TGTGCCAGCAGCTTAGCGGGGAGAAATCAGCCCCAGCATTTT
CDR3 protein: CASSLAGRNQPQHF

V gene: TRBV25-1
D gene: TRBD1
J gene: TRBJ1-6
clone size: .
CDR3 DNA: TGTGCCAGCAGAGGGGGACAGGTCAATTCACCCCTCCACTTT
CDR3 protein: CASRGGQVNSPLHF

V gene: TRBV12-3/TRBV12-4
D gene: .
J gene: TRBJ1-2
clone size: .
CDR3 DNA: TGTGCCAGCAGCTTCAGGGGAAACTATGGCTACACCTTC
CDR3 protein: CASSFRGNYGYTF

V gene: TRBV28
D gene: .
J gene: TRBJ1-3
clone size: .
CDR3 DNA: TGTGCCAGCAGTTTAACCGGACACTCTGGAAACACCATATATTTT
CDR3 protein: CASSLTGHSGNTIYF

V gene: TRBV30
D gene: .
J gene: TRBJ2-1
clone size: .
CDR3 DNA: TGTGCCTGGAGCCACCTAGAAGTCTCCTACAATGAGCAGTTCTTC
CDR3 protein: CAWSHLEVSYNEQFF

V gene: TRBV6-6
D gene: TRBD2
J gene: TRBJ2-7
clone size: few
CDR3 DNA: TGTGCCAGCAGTCCCGGGGGGGGCTGGGGTCCGCGTGACGAGCAGTACTTC
CDR3 protein: CASSPGGGWGPRDEQYF

V gene: TRBV4-2
D gene: TRBD2
J gene: TRBJ2-3
clone size: .
CDR3 DNA: TGTGCCAGCAGCCCGCATGTGAGTAGCGGGGGACCCACAGATACGCAGTATTTT
CDR3 protein: CASSPHVSSGGPTDTQYF

V gene: TRBV2
D gene: .
J gene: TRBJ1-6
clone size: few
CDR3 DNA: TGTGCCAGCAGGGGACTCAAAAAAGGGGATTCACCCCTCCACTTT
CDR3 protein: CASRGLKKGDSPLHF

V gene: TRBV6-5
D gene: .
J gene: TRBJ2-1
clone size: .
CDR3 DNA: TGTGCCAGCAGTCTACCCGGGGTCAATGAGCAGTTCTTC
CDR3 protein: CASSLPGVNEQFF

V gene: TRBV28
D gene: TRBD1
J gene: TRBJ1-3
clone size: .
CDR3 DNA: TGTGCCAGCCGCGGACAGGGGGTGGACACCATATATTTT
CDR3 protein: CASRGQGVDTIYF

V gene: TRBV19
D gene: TRBD2
J gene: TRBJ2-7
clone size: .
CDR3 DNA: TGTGCCAGTAGTATTAAAGCGGGAGAGGGGTTCGACGAGCAGTACTTC
CDR3 protein: CASSIKAGEGFDEQYF

V gene: TRBV5-4
D gene: .
J gene: TRBJ1-4
clone size: .
CDR3 DNA: TGTGCCAGCAGCTCACAAGCGACAGCAACTAATGAAAAACTGTTTTTT
CDR3 protein: CASSSQATATNEKLFF

V gene: TRBV7-9
D gene: TRBD2
J gene: TRBJ2-1
clone size: .
CDR3 DNA: TGTGCGGCCGGGAGGCGGGGGGACAATGAGCAGTTCTTC
CDR3 protein: CAAGRRGDNEQFF

V gene: TRBV5-1
D gene: TRBD2
J gene: TRBJ2-1
clone size: .
CDR3 DNA: TGCGCCAGCAGCTTGGTACTAGCGGGAGATAATATTGAGCAGTTCTTC
CDR3 protein: CASSLVLAGDNIEQFF

V gene: TRBV7-2
D gene: TRBD2
J gene: TRBJ2-7
clone size: .
CDR3 DNA: TGTGCCAGCAGCTTAGGCGGGAGGGTCGAGCAGTACTTC
CDR3 protein: CASSLGGRVEQYF

V gene: TRBV5-1
D gene: .
J gene: TRBJ2-6
clone size: once
CDR3 DNA: TGCGCCAGCAGCTTGGGTCAGTTTTCTGGGGCCAACGTCCTGACTTTC
CDR3 protein: CASSLGQFSGANVLTF

V gene: TRBV29-1
D gene: TRBD1
J gene: TRBJ1-5
clone size: .
CDR3 DNA: TGCAGCGTTGGCGGATCGACAGGGATGGATCAGCCCCAGCATTTT
CDR3 protein: CSVGGSTGMDQPQHF

V gene: TRBV21-1
D gene: .
J gene: TRBJ2-1
clone size: .
CDR3 DNA: TGTGCCAGCAGCACGACTTACAATGAGCAGTTCTTC
CDR3 protein: CASSTTYNEQFF